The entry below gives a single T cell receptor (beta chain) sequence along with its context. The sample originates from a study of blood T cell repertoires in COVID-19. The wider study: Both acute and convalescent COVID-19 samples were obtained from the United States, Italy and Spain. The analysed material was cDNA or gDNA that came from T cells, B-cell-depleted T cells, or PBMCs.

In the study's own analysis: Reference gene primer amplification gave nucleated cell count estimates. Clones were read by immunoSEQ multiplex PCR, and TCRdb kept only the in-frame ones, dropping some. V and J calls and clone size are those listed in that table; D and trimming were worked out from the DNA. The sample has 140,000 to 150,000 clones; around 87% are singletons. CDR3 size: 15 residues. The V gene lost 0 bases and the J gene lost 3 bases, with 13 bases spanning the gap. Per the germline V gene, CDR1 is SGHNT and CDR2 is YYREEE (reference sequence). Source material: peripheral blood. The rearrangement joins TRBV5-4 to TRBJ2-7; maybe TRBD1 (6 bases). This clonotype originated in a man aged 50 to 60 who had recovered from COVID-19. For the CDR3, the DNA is TGTGCCAGCAGCTTGGGAGGGGGTGGCAGCTACGAGCAGTACTTC. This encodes CASSLGGGGSYEQYF.